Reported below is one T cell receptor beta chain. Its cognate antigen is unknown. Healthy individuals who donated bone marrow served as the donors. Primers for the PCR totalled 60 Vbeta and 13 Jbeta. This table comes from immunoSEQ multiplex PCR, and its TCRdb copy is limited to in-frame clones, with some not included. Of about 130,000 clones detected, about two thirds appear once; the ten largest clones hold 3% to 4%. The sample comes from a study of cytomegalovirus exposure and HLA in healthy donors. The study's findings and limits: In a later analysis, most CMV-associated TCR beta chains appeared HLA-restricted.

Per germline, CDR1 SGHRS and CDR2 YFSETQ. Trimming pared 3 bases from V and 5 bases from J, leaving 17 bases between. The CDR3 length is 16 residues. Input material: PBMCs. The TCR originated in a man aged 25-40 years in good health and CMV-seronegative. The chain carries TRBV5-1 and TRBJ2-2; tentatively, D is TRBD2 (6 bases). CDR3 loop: CASSSMGTVGTGELFF. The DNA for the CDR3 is TGCGCCAGCAGCTCTATGGGGACTGTCGGTACCGGGGAGCTGTTTTTT. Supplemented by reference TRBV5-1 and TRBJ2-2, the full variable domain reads KAGVTQTPRYLIKTRGQQVTLSCSPISGHRSVSWYQQTPGQGLQFLFEYFSETQRNKGNFPGRFSGRQFSNSRSEMNVSTLELGDSALYLCASSSMGTVGTGELFFGEGSRLTVL.